The rows below give T cell receptor beta chains drawn from one sample of a study of vaccination and CD4 T cells after COVID-19. Each CDR3 protein is one row after TCRdb ran MiXCR on the PCR reads. The repertoire consists of roughly 7,000 distinct CDR3 sequences, with roughly 50% occurring once and the leading ten covering more than 20%. These TCRs are of unknown antigen specificity. The material sequenced was CD4+ T cells from blood, cultured in vitro. These receptors came from a human donor in good health. CDR3s include the opening cysteine and the closing phenylalanine or tryptophan. Each record gives: clone size, V gene, CDR3 protein. Rows give clone size only sometimes, using once, few, many, or a class for an expanded clone.

-	TRBV24-1	CATSHPTRNTRELFF
-	TRBV10-3	CAISGQVTDTQYF
-	TRBV5-4	CASSLGNNQGTGAFF
few	TRBV27	CASSTTGVREQYF
-	TRBV30	CAWRSLRGGYTF
-	TRBV19	CASSGRRETQYF
-	TRBV28	CASSILVGNYGYTF
few	TRBV20-1	CSARSSTGELFF
-	TRBV15	CATSRARDSYEQYF
few	TRBV12-3/TRBV12-4	CASMGQVGTEAFF
-	TRBV19	CASSRTDLMNTEAFF
-	TRBV6-1	CASRGQAYTEAFF
-	TRBV19	CASSGWGLAAGELFF
-	TRBV7-2	CASSLVGTDGTYEQYF
few	TRBV24-1	CATSEGLAGTADTQYF
-	TRBV11-2	CASKGRDYEQYF
few	TRBV15	CATSREGRSNTGELFF
-	TRBV6-1	CASRHTGYAEAFF
few	TRBV6-2/TRBV6-3	CASSVGIYGYTF
-	TRBV19	CASNPGLTPETQYF
-	TRBV20-1	CSARDYAYRYTF
few	TRBV7-2	CASSPQTGVDYGYTF